Below, 32 T cell receptor beta chains from the same sample are listed, as sequenced in a study of human T cells and chemical hapten exposure. TCRdb reprocessed the RACE reads via MiXCR and lists one record per CDR3 protein. The data show 85,000 or so distinct CDR3 sequences, around 10% seen once. Time point noted: patch test 1, 2 weeks after DPC sensitization. Treatment of the sample: therapeutic diphenylcyclopropenone sensitization with weekly scalp DPC. The input for sequencing was whole blood, taken in connection with sensitization to the hapten diphenylcyclopropenone (DPC). The receptors shown here come from a woman aged 45-59 years with alopecia areata. Some clones in this sample may be carry-over from other donors' samples.

This clonotype was recorded a few times. The rearrangement links TRBV20-1 to TRBJ2-7; D is perhaps TRBD2 (6 bases). V dropped 6 bases and J dropped 7 bases, with 19 bases sitting between them. CDR3 size: 13 residues. Germline CDR1 and CDR2: DFQATT and SNEGSKA (reference sequence). The CDR3 nucleotides read TGCAGTGCGGGGCAGGGACTCTTGTGGGAGCAGTACTTC. This gives the protein CSAGQGLLWEQYF.

This chain joins TRBV28 and TRBJ2-3, with TRBD2 identical over 7 bases. The V and J ends lost 1 base and 4 bases, in that order; junction bases with no gene match: 5. The germline CDR1 and CDR2 sequences are MDHEN and SYDVKM. CDR3 length: 15 residues. The CDR3 loop is CASSLFGGGADTQYF. The CDR3 region has the DNA TGTGCCAGCAGTTTATTTGGCGGGGGTGCAGATACGCAGTATTTT.

This clonotype showed up just a few times. DNA of the CDR3: TGTGCCAGCAGCACCACTAGCGCCGCCTACGAGCAGTACTTC. This translates into CASSTTSAAYEQYF. The rearrangement links TRBV7-2 to TRBJ2-7; 7 bases match TRBD2. V dropped 5 bases and J dropped 2; count of bases not matched to a gene: 6. CDR1 SGHTA and CDR2 FQGNSA come from the germline V gene. The CDR3 loop spans 14 amino acids.

This clonotype occurred a few times. V is TRBV27 and J is TRBJ1-2; D may be TRBD1 (6 bases). There are 16 residues in the CDR3. The germline V gene has CDR1 MNHEY and CDR2 SMNVEV (reference sequence). V shed 0 bases and J shed 8 bases, with 19 bases lying between them. The CDR3 loop reads CASSLSGQGTPGGYTF. For the CDR3, the DNA is TGTGCCAGCAGTTTATCTGGTCAGGGGACTCCGGGAGGCTACACCTTC.

The chain is built from TRBV12-3 or TRBV12-4 and TRBJ1-5; 10 bases are a match to TRBD1. The CDR3 is made up of 16 amino acids. V dropped 8 bases and J dropped 4; count of bases not matched to a gene: 11. CDR3 sequence (DNA): TGTGCCAGCCTTTCCGACAGGGGGCTCCGAAATCAGCCCCAGCATTTT. As protein: CASLSDRGLRNQPQHF.

This clonotype has at least ten counts. The J gene is TRBJ2-7, the V gene TRBV7-2; tentatively, D is TRBD1 or TRBD2 (5 bases each). CDR1 and CDR2 (germline): SGHTA, FQGNSA. The CDR3 sequence is 13 residues long. V was cut by 5 bases and J by 4 bases, with 12 bases left in between. CDR3 nucleotide sequence: TGTGCCAGCAGCATGGGACCCCGATACGAGCAGTACTTC. Translated: CASSMGPRYEQYF.

This clonotype occurred many times. The rearrangement links TRBV7-2 to TRBJ2-1; TRBD1 aligns across 10 bases. CDR3 length: 17 residues. Germline loops: CDR1 SGHTA, CDR2 FQGNSA. J was trimmed by 3 bases and V by 6 bases; bases with no gene match: 11. CDR3 sequence (DNA): TGTGCCAGCAGTGATCGAACGGGACAGGGGCTCTACAATGAGCAGTTCTTC. It yields the protein CASSDRTGQGLYNEQFF.

This clonotype was counted a few times. The gene calls are TRBV20-1 and TRBJ2-5; D may be TRBD2 (5 bases). V lost 4 bases, J lost 2 bases, and 17 bases lay in between. Germline lookup yields CDR1 DFQATT and CDR2 SNEGSKA (reference sequence). This CDR3 is 15 amino acids long. The CDR3 protein is CSATSASGEQETQYF. Here the CDR3 DNA reads TGCAGTGCTACATCGGCGAGCGGTGAACAAGAGACCCAGTACTTC.

Many counts were recorded for this clonotype. V and J are TRBV30 and TRBJ2-3; possible D gene TRBD2, 5 bases. Trimming removed 0 bases at V and 0 bases at J, with 7 bases between. The V gene's germline CDR1 is GTSNPN and CDR2 SVGIG (reference sequence). CDR3 length: 14 amino acids. CDR3 protein: CAWSVGVSTDTQYF. The CDR3, as DNA: TGTGCCTGGAGTGTCGGGGTTAGCACAGATACGCAGTATTTT.

This clonotype was recorded at least ten times. This chain joins TRBV20-1 and TRBJ2-1; D remains ambiguous. CDR3 length equals 11 residues. V lost 6 bases and J 2 bases, leaving 5 bases between the germline ends. Germline V gives CDR1 DFQATT, CDR2 SNEGSKA (reference sequence). CDR3 residues: CSATPYNEQFF. CDR3 bases: TGCAGTGCAACCCCCTACAATGAGCAGTTCTTC.

This clonotype was picked up many times. The J gene is TRBJ2-6, the V gene TRBV7-3; D is unclear. CDR3 length: 13 amino acids. V shed 3 bases and J shed 2 bases, with 2 bases lying between them. CDR1 and CDR2 (germline): SGHTA, FQGTGA. This CDR3 is CASSFPGANVLTF. The CDR3 DNA follows: TGTGCCAGCAGCTTCCCTGGGGCCAACGTCCTGACTTTC.

This clonotype showed up many times. The V and J genes are TRBV2 and TRBJ2-5, with TRBD1 matching 9 bases. Germline trimming cut 7 bases from V and 5 bases from J; bases unmatched to any gene: 11. The CDR3 is made up of 15 amino acids. CDR1 and CDR2 from the germline V gene are SNHLY and FYNNEI. CDR3 loop: CASKRDRVNGETQYF. CDR3 coding DNA: TGTGCCAGCAAAAGGGACAGGGTAAATGGTGAGACCCAGTACTTC. Looking up the rest from reference TRBV2 and TRBJ2-5 gives the full variable domain: EPEVTQTPSHQVTQMGQEVILRCVPISNHLYFYWYRQILGQKVEFLVSFYNNEISEKSEIFDDQFSVERPDGSNFTLKIRSTKLEDSAMYFCASKRDRVNGETQYFGPGTRLLVL.

In its sample, this clonotype was seen many times. The chain's CDR3 is CASSKQGSGAYEQYF. For the CDR3, the DNA is TGTGCCAGCAGTAAGCAGGGAAGCGGAGCATACGAGCAGTACTTC. J is TRBJ2-7 and V is TRBV2, with D perhaps assigned TRBD1 or TRBD2 (5 bases each). Germline V gives CDR1 SNHLY, CDR2 FYNNEI. V lost 5 bases, J lost 4 bases, and 18 bases lay in between. The CDR3 covers 15 residues.

Many counts were recorded for this clonotype. The chain recombines TRBV24-1 with TRBJ2-6, with D perhaps assigned TRBD1 or TRBD2 (5 bases each). CDR3 length equals 16 residues. V lost 3 bases and J 3 bases, leaving 11 bases between the germline ends. Germline V gene sequence: CDR1 KGHDR, CDR2 SFDVKD. In DNA form, the CDR3 reads TGTGCCACCAGTGATCGGGGCATCCGTGGGGCCAACGTCCTGACTTTC. It yields the protein CATSDRGIRGANVLTF.

The table lists this clonotype with many counts. This chain uses TRBV20-1 with TRBJ2-3; no definite D call. In germline, CDR1 is DFQATT, CDR2 SNEGSKA (reference sequence). CDR3 size: 11 residues. V was pared by 2 bases and J by 2 bases, with 2 bases between. CDR3 DNA sequence: TGCAGTGCTAGAAACACAGATACGCAGTATTTT. Translating it yields CSARNTDTQYF.

The J gene is TRBJ1-1, the V gene TRBV30, with a tentative D call TRBD1 (5 bases). V was clipped by 4 bases and J by 5 bases, with 17 bases between them. CDR1 is GTSNPN, CDR2 SVGIG, per germline (reference sequence). The length of the CDR3 is 14 residues. In DNA, the CDR3 is TGTGCCTGGATAGAGGAGGGGCGCTATACTGAAGCTTTCTTT. Protein sequence: CAWIEEGRYTEAFF.

This clonotype was recorded many times. The genes are TRBV24-1 and TRBJ2-2; D tentatively reads TRBD1 or TRBD2 (5 bases each). Looked up from germline, CDR1 is KGHDR and CDR2 is SFDVKD. CDR3 length: 18 residues. V shed 9 bases and J shed 0 bases, with 22 bases lying between them. CDR3 bases: TGTGCCACCGGGGGTAGACACCTACCAGCCTCGAACACCGGGGAGCTGTTTTTT. Translated, it gives CATGGRHLPASNTGELFF.

The chain carries TRBV6-5 and TRBJ1-5, with D possibly matching TRBD1 (6 bases). The CDR3 covers 13 residues. Germline values: CDR1 MNHEY, CDR2 SVGAGI. V was pared by 4 bases and J by 8 bases, with 12 bases between. This CDR3 is CASSSRGFEPQHF. CDR3 sequence (DNA): TGTGCCAGCAGTTCCAGGGGTTTTGAGCCCCAGCATTTT.

This clonotype has more than one count but fewer than ten. V usage is TRBV27 and J usage is TRBJ2-7; 7 nucleotides match TRBD2. In germline, CDR1 is MNHEY, CDR2 SMNVEV (reference sequence). The ends lost 3 bases at V and 2 bases at J; junction bases unmatched: 4. This CDR3 is built from 14 residues. The CDR3 nucleotides are TGTGCCAGCAGTTTTAGTGGGAGGGCCTACGAGCAGTACTTC. Its protein is CASSFSGRAYEQYF.

At least ten counts were recorded for this clonotype. This sequence joins TRBV6-6 and TRBJ1-5, with D perhaps TRBD1 (6 bases). V was shortened by 7 bases and J by 1 base, with 14 bases between the two germline ends. CDR3 size: 15 residues. Germline-derived CDR1 and CDR2 are MNHNY and SVGAGI (reference sequence). The CDR3 nucleotides read TGTGCCAGCACCTTGGGAGGGGGAAGCAATCAGCCCCAGCATTTT. It is translated as CASTLGGGSNQPQHF.

This clonotype was recorded many times. The chain links TRBV27 to TRBJ2-1; D unclear. Germline V gives CDR1 MNHEY, CDR2 SMNVEV (reference sequence). The CDR3 totals 19 residues. Trimming removed 4 bases at V and 0 bases at J, with 22 bases between. CDR3 in DNA: TGTGCCAGCAGTTCCCCCTTCGCATCCCCTCCCCTCTCCTACAATGAGCAGTTCTTC. Translated, it gives CASSSPFASPPLSYNEQFF.

This clonotype was detected many times. V and J are TRBV20-1 and TRBJ1-2; possible D gene TRBD1, 5 bases. Trimming took 0 bases from V and 0 from J, leaving 11 bases between them. This CDR3 region has 15 residues. Germline CDR1 and CDR2: DFQATT and SNEGSKA (reference sequence). The DNA of the CDR3 is TGCAGTGCTAGAGACCCGGGGGGGGCTAACTATGGCTACACCTTC. Translated: CSARDPGGANYGYTF.

The table lists this clonotype with a count of one. The V gene is TRBV28, the J gene TRBJ2-7; D may match TRBD1 or TRBD2 (5 bases each). This CDR3 is built from 12 residues. Trimming left V 5 bases short and J 4 bases short, with 9 bases between. Germline V lookup: CDR1 MDHEN, CDR2 SYDVKM. Here the CDR3 DNA reads TGTGCCAGCAGTGGGGGACGGTACGAGCAGTACTTC. This translates into CASSGGRYEQYF.

This clonotype was recorded a few times. This sequence joins TRBV5-1 and TRBJ1-1, with 10 bases identical to TRBD1. V lost 1 base to trimming and J lost 6 bases; unmatched junction nucleotides: 9. This CDR3 comprises 16 residues. Per germline, CDR1 SGHRS and CDR2 YFSETQ. DNA of the CDR3: TGCGCCAGCAGCTTGAACCCCGGACAGGGGGGCGCTGAAGCTTTCTTT. Protein: CASSLNPGQGGAEAFF.

This clonotype was seen repeatedly, ten times or more. V gene TRBV11-2 combines with J gene TRBJ2-2, with 7 bases fitting TRBD1. Germline V gene data show CDR1 as SGHAT and CDR2 as FQNNGV. With 5 bases clipped from V and 6 bases from J, the junction kept 12 bases outside the gene matches. There are 16 residues in the CDR3. The CDR3 loop reads CASSEQGTQVAGELFF. The CDR3 DNA sequence: TGTGCCAGCAGCGAACAGGGGACCCAGGTGGCCGGGGAGCTGTTTTTT.

The sample holds a few counts of this clonotype. The chain carries TRBV29-1 and TRBJ2-3; the D gene is possibly TRBD1 (6 bases). Germline CDR1 and CDR2: SQVTM and ANQGSEA. Trimming took 4 bases from V and 4 from J, leaving 12 bases between them. The CDR3 length is 13 residues. Here the CDR3 reads CSVVAGAADTQYF. The CDR3 DNA follows: TGCAGCGTTGTGGCAGGGGCGGCAGATACGCAGTATTTT.

This clonotype was detected many times. V gene TRBV7-8 combines with J gene TRBJ2-1, with D perhaps TRBD1 or TRBD2 (5 bases each). The germline CDR1 and CDR2 sequences are SGHVS and FQNEAQ. Trimming took 1 base from V and 0 from J, leaving 10 bases between them. This CDR3 contains 16 residues. The CDR3 reads CASSLGAGTSYNEQFF. CDR3 DNA: TGTGCCAGCAGCTTAGGGGCAGGGACCTCCTACAATGAGCAGTTCTTC.

This clonotype was detected ten times or more. The J gene is TRBJ2-3, the V gene TRBV7-3; 13 nucleotides match TRBD2. Germline V gene lookup returns CDR1 SGHTA and CDR2 FQGTGA. The CDR3 runs 15 residues. The ends lost 5 bases at V and 6 bases at J; junction bases unmatched: 5. The CDR3 DNA reads as TGTGCCAGCAGCCCCGGACTAGCGGGGGCCGATACGCAGTATTTT. This codes for CASSPGLAGADTQYF.

This rearrangement joins TRBV29-1 to TRBJ2-7; possibly TRBD1 for D (5 bases). With 4 bases removed from V and 0 bases from J, the gap between germline ends came to 13 bases. CDR1 and CDR2 (germline): SQVTM, ANQGSEA. This CDR3 comprises 14 residues. The CDR3: CSVARGAGSYEQYF. DNA of the CDR3: TGCAGCGTTGCTAGGGGTGCAGGCTCCTACGAGCAGTACTTC.

This clonotype was found a few times. The chain uses TRBV5-1 and TRBJ1-1, with TRBD1 identical over 9 bases. The CDR3 runs to 15 residues. Germline CDR1 reads SGHRS; CDR2 reads YFSETQ. Unmatched junction bases numbered 9, after V lost 3 bases and J lost 6 bases. The CDR3: CASSSDRDRASEAFF. In nucleotides, the CDR3 is TGCGCCAGCAGCTCGGACCGGGACAGGGCCTCTGAAGCTTTCTTT.

This clonotype was seen more than once but under ten times. This chain uses TRBV6-5 with TRBJ2-1, with 12 bases fitting TRBD2. Losses at the gene ends were 4 bases for V and 5 bases for J; bases not matched to a gene: 6. Germline CDR1 and CDR2: MNHEY and SVGAGI. This CDR3 has 16 amino acids. The CDR3 sequence: CASSSGLAGHNNEQFF. CDR3 nucleotides: TGTGCCAGCAGTTCCGGACTAGCGGGACACAACAATGAGCAGTTCTTC.

This clonotype was detected many times. The V and J genes are TRBV7-2 and TRBJ2-3, with 7 bases lining up with TRBD2. The CDR3 sequence is 15 residues long. Germline CDR1 and CDR2: SGHTA and FQGNSA. V was clipped by 5 bases and J by 3 bases; unmatched bases: 8. The CDR3 DNA is TGTGCCAGCAGCGGTTGGACTAGGGGAACAGATACGCAGTATTTT. As protein: CASSGWTRGTDTQYF.